These 20 T cell receptor beta chains originate from one sample sequenced in a study of Ad26.COV2.S vaccination and SARS-CoV-2 variants. The treatment denotes: about 20 received Ad26.COV2.S at low or high dose, single or two shots; 5 received placebo; per-sample allocation not given. Samples were taken on day 63 after the first vaccine or placebo injection. Data came from immunoSEQ multiplex PCR; TCRdb stores just in-frame clones and leaves some out. The repertoire holds 450,000 to 550,000 clones, with about 91% as singletons. The sample consisted of peripheral blood, taken in a trial of Ad26.COV2.S vaccine versus placebo. The receptors originated from a person between 18 and 59 years old who received the Ad26.COV2.S COVID-19 vaccine or a placebo.

This chain uses TRBV29-1 with TRBJ2-7; D unclear. This CDR3 comprises 10 residues. CDR1 is SQVTM, CDR2 ANQGSEA, per germline. With 6 bases removed from V and 6 bases from J, the gap between germline ends came to 9 bases. The CDR3 here is CSVTATEQYF. CDR3 coding DNA: TGCAGCGTCACGGCTACCGAGCAGTACTTC.

This clone occurred a few times. The gene calls are TRBV18 and TRBJ1-4; D is possibly TRBD1 (6 bases). Trimming removed 1 base from V and 0 bases from J, with 12 bases in between. The germline gives CDR1 KGHSH, CDR2 LQKENI. The length of the CDR3 is 17 residues. This CDR3 reads CASSPLDRSTTNEKLFF. The CDR3 nucleotides are TGTGCCAGCTCACCACTTGACAGGAGCACAACTAATGAAAAACTGTTTTTT.

The chain joins TRBV10-3 to TRBJ2-3; D remains ambiguous. With 2 bases removed from V and 4 bases from J, the gap between germline ends came to 13 bases. The germline gives CDR1 ENHRY, CDR2 SYGVKD. The CDR3 is 15 amino acids. The CDR3 sequence is CAISEKRLDSDTQYF. CDR3 sequence (DNA): TGTGCCATCAGTGAGAAACGCCTCGACTCAGATACGCAGTATTTT.

The V gene is TRBV6-5, the J gene TRBJ1-1, with TRBD1 identical over 7 bases. There are 16 residues in the CDR3. The germline V gene has CDR1 MNHEY and CDR2 SVGAGI. V was clipped by 0 bases and J by 4 bases; unmatched bases: 8. The CDR3 spells CASSYSAYQGGTEAFF. In DNA form, the CDR3 reads TGTGCCAGCAGTTACTCGGCGTACCAGGGGGGCACTGAAGCTTTCTTT.

The genes are TRBV12-3 or TRBV12-4 and TRBJ1-1; D is unclear. V gave up 5 bases and J gave up 3 bases, with 7 bases separating them. The CDR3 has 12 residues. The CDR3 DNA sequence: TGTGCCAGCAGTCGATTAGACACTGAAGCTTTCTTT. It yields the protein CASSRLDTEAFF.

The J gene is TRBJ2-4, the V gene TRBV5-8; D remains ambiguous. Trimming stripped 7 bases from V and 2 bases from J, with 22 bases between. This CDR3 is 17 amino acids long. Per the germline V gene, CDR1 is SGHTS and CDR2 is YDEGEE. CDR3 loop: CASPSWERRASKNIQYF. As DNA, the CDR3 is TGTGCCAGCCCCAGTTGGGAACGCCGCGCTTCCAAAAACATTCAGTACTTC.

This clone was seen a handful of times. J is TRBJ1-5 and V is TRBV2; no clear D gene. V was pared by 1 base and J by 5 bases, with 12 bases between. CDR1 is SNHLY and CDR2 is FYNNEI in the germline V gene. This CDR3 comprises 15 residues. The CDR3 bases are TGTGCCAGCAGTGAAGGGTGGGCAGGATATCAGCCCCAGCATTTT. Protein sequence: CASSEGWAGYQPQHF.

This chain connects TRBV4-2 to TRBJ2-3; tentative D call: TRBD2 (6 bases). This CDR3 region has 16 residues. CDR1 is LGHNA, CDR2 YNFKEQ, per germline. V was shortened by 4 bases and J by 4 bases, with 18 bases between the two germline ends. The CDR3, as DNA: TGTGCCAGCAGCCTTTCTTCGGGACTGTCATCAGATACGCAGTATTTT. Protein sequence: CASSLSSGLSSDTQYF.

This clone was seen a single time. The chain recombines TRBV3-1 (or the pseudogene TRBV3-2) with TRBJ2-1; D might be TRBD1 or TRBD2, each matching 6 bases. This CDR3 has 14 amino acids. Trimming stripped 1 base from V and 12 bases from J, with 16 bases between. Germline assignment: CDR1 LGHDT and CDR2 YNNKEL (reference sequence). CDR3 amino acids: CASSQGVEGGGQFF. CDR3 nucleotides: TGTGCCAGCAGCCAAGGTGTAGAGGGGGGCGGGCAGTTCTTC.

The chain joins TRBV18 to TRBJ2-5; weak D call: TRBD1 (7 bases). V lost 2 bases to trimming and J lost 2 bases, with 12 bases between them. Germline CDR1 KGHSH, CDR2 LQKENI. The CDR3 loop spans 15 amino acids. The CDR3 bases are TGTGCCAGCTCACCAGACAGGGACTGGCAAGAGACCCAGTACTTC. It yields the protein CASSPDRDWQETQYF.

The chain joins TRBV5-8 to TRBJ2-5; D unclear. The V end lost 0 bases, the J end lost 5 bases, and 11 bases lay between the germline ends. Germline CDR1 and CDR2: SGHTS and YDEGEE. This CDR3 has 14 amino acids. The DNA for the CDR3 is TGTGCCAGCAGCTTGGCGTCCACCCGGGAGACCCAGTACTTC. It is translated as CASSLASTRETQYF.

The CDR3 sequence is CASSQLQGRSGNTIYF. CDR3 nucleotides: TGTGCCAGCTCACAACTACAGGGTCGGTCTGGAAACACCATATATTTT. The rearrangement joins TRBV18 to TRBJ1-3, with a possible D match to TRBD1 (6 bases). V dropped 4 bases and J dropped 1 base, with 14 bases sitting between them. Germline CDR1 is KGHSH and CDR2 is LQKENI. The CDR3 has 16 residues.

The V and J genes are TRBV19 and TRBJ2-1; 9 bases are shared with TRBD1. Losses at the gene ends were 11 bases for V and 13 bases for J; bases not matched to a gene: 15. This CDR3 contains 13 residues. CDR1 is LNHDA and CDR2 is SQIVND in the germline V gene (reference sequence). CDR3 sequence reads: CASQPQQGASQFF. CDR3 nucleotide sequence: TGTGCCTCCCAGCCGCAACAGGGGGCGAGTCAGTTCTTC. The entire variable domain, with the rest obtained from reference TRBV19 and TRBJ2-1, is as follows: DGGITQSPKYLFRKEGQNVTLSCEQNLNHDAMYWYRQDPGQGLRLIYYSQIVNDFQKGDIAEGYSVSREKKESFPLTVTSAQKNPTAFYLCASQPQQGASQFFGPGTRLTVL.

This rearrangement joins TRBV10-3 to TRBJ2-7; D gene ambiguous. Germline V gene data show CDR1 as ENHRY and CDR2 as SYGVKD. V was clipped by 3 bases and J by 5 bases, with 20 bases between them. The length of the CDR3 is 16 residues. The CDR3 region is CAISDPAWRSSHEQYV. The CDR3 DNA reads TGTGCCATCAGTGACCCCGCTTGGCGGAGCAGCCACGAGCAGTACGTC.

V usage is TRBV2 and J usage is TRBJ1-2, with 9 bases identical to TRBD1. Germline V gene lookup returns CDR1 SNHLY and CDR2 FYNNEI. V lost 8 bases to trimming and J lost 2 bases; unmatched junction nucleotides: 3. This CDR3 region has 13 residues. CDR3: CASRTGANYGYTF. CDR3 in DNA: TGTGCCAGCCGGACAGGGGCAAACTATGGCTACACCTTC.

The chain recombines TRBV6-6 with TRBJ1-1; D remains unclear. Between the trimmed V and J ends, which lost 2 bases and 1 base, there was a span of 8 bases. The CDR3 consists of 14 residues. CDR1 is MNHNY and CDR2 is SVGAGI in the germline V gene (reference sequence). CDR3 in DNA: TGTGCCAGCAGTTACCCGGGCCGGAACACTGAAGCTTTCTTT. This sequence encodes CASSYPGRNTEAFF.

The genes are TRBV5-1 and TRBJ2-5; D not certain. This CDR3 contains 15 residues. Per germline, CDR1 SGHRS and CDR2 YFSETQ. Trimming took 0 bases from V and 0 from J, leaving 9 bases between them. Here the CDR3 DNA reads TGCGCCAGCAGCTTGGGGAGCCAGAACCAAGAGACCCAGTACTTC. Translating it yields CASSLGSQNQETQYF.

This chain uses TRBV7-3 with TRBJ2-3; no definite D call. CDR3 length: 16 amino acids. The V end lost 0 bases, the J end lost 0 bases, and 10 bases lay between the germline ends. Germline CDR1 and CDR2: SGHTA and FQGTGA. The CDR3 sequence is CASSLTARSSTDTQYF. The CDR3 nucleotides read TGTGCCAGCAGCTTAACGGCGCGGTCTAGCACAGATACGCAGTATTTT.

This chain connects TRBV7-8 to TRBJ2-1; D is possibly TRBD1 or TRBD2 (5 bases each). V was pared by 1 base and J by 0 bases, with 13 bases between. Germline assignment: CDR1 SGHVS and CDR2 FQNEAQ. The CDR3 totals 17 residues. DNA of the CDR3: TGTGCCAGCAGCTTAGGGGGTTGGGGGAGCTCCTACAATGAGCAGTTCTTC. It translates to CASSLGGWGSSYNEQFF.

V is TRBV7-9 and J is TRBJ2-1; 7 bases align to TRBD2. The germline V gene has CDR1 SEHNR and CDR2 FQNEAQ (reference sequence). The junction had 8 bases not matched to a gene; V was cut back by 5 bases and J by 4 bases. The CDR3 totals 15 residues. The CDR3 DNA follows: TGTGCCAGCAGCCCCCCGGCTAGCGGATACAATGAGCAGTTCTTC. It specifies CASSPPASGYNEQFF.